This T cell receptor beta chain was captured by sequencing in a study of blood T cell repertoires in COVID-19. Assay used: immunoSEQ multiplex PCR; TCRdb lists only in-frame clones, some missing. The sample records some 260,000 clones, around nine tenths being singletons. Donors in Cohort 3 who had recovered were those with two negative PCRs, healthcare professional clearance, or resolution of their symptoms. The source of this sequence is a woman in her late teens or twenties who had recovered from COVID-19. Sequences were obtained from PBMCs or T cells enriched from blood (not recorded which).

For the CDR3, the DNA is TGTGCCAGCTCACCACCGGCGACAGCAAGCTATGGCTACACCTTC. Translating gives CASSPPATASYGYTF. The V gene is TRBV18, the J gene TRBJ1-2; maybe TRBD1 (5 bases). Trimming stripped 0 bases from V and 4 bases from J, with 12 bases between. The CDR3 length is 15 residues. From germline, CDR1 is KGHSH and CDR2 LQKENI.